These T cell receptor beta chains were read from a single sample in a study of blood T cells in healthy people across ages. From the 5' RACE reads, TCRdb called clonotypes with MiXCR, one entry per CDR3 protein. The table records approximately 1,700,000 distinct CDR3 sequences, roughly 43% of them present only once. The sample comprised blood. Receptor source: a human donor in good health. Each CDR3 is given with its conserved first and last residue. D genes are given only for firm matches. For some rows the clone size is stated as once, few or many, or as a class when expanded; others skip it.

d_gene: .; v_gene: TRBV10-3; abundance: .; j_gene: TRBJ1-6; CDR3nt: TGTGCCGTCTCCGGACAGCCTAATTCACCCCTCCACTTT; CDR3aa: CAVSGQPNSPLHF
d_gene: .; v_gene: TRBV20-1; abundance: few; j_gene: TRBJ1-1; CDR3nt: TGCAGTGCAACACTAGACCGATACACTGAAGCTTTCTTT; CDR3aa: CSATLDRYTEAFF
d_gene: .; v_gene: TRBV10-3; abundance: few; j_gene: TRBJ1-1; CDR3nt: TGTGCCATCAGTTTTTCCGGGACAAAGAACACTGAAGCTTTCTTT; CDR3aa: CAISFSGTKNTEAFF
d_gene: TRBD1; v_gene: TRBV7-2; abundance: .; j_gene: TRBJ1-1; CDR3nt: TGTGCCAGCAGCTTAGAACGGGACAGAGAAGCTTTCTTT; CDR3aa: CASSLERDREAFF
d_gene: .; v_gene: TRBV12-5; abundance: few; j_gene: TRBJ1-1; CDR3nt: TGTGCTAGTGGTTTGGCCCTCGGGAGCCAAGCCACTGAAGCTTTCTTT; CDR3aa: CASGLALGSQATEAFF
d_gene: .; v_gene: TRBV14; abundance: few; j_gene: TRBJ2-7; CDR3nt: TGTGCCAGCAGCCAAGGGATCAGGGATGAGCAGTACTTC; CDR3aa: CASSQGIRDEQYF
d_gene: TRBD1; v_gene: TRBV29-1; abundance: .; j_gene: TRBJ1-1; CDR3nt: TGCAGCGTCGACAGGGTCCCGAACACTGAAGCTTTCTTT; CDR3aa: CSVDRVPNTEAFF
d_gene: TRBD1; v_gene: TRBV19; abundance: .; j_gene: TRBJ2-3; CDR3nt: TGTGCCAGTAGCCCGACAGGGGGCGTAGATACGCAGTATTTT; CDR3aa: CASSPTGGVDTQYF
d_gene: .; v_gene: TRBV4-1; abundance: few; j_gene: TRBJ1-2; CDR3nt: TGCGCCAGCAGCCAAAGGGGTGGAACAGTCTATGGCTACACCTTC; CDR3aa: CASSQRGGTVYGYTF
d_gene: TRBD2; v_gene: TRBV15; abundance: .; j_gene: TRBJ2-1; CDR3nt: TGTGCCACCAGCAGGACCCAGTCGCGGGGGACCTTCCGAAGCTCCTACAATGAGCAGTTCTTC; CDR3aa: CATSRTQSRGTFRSSYNEQFF
d_gene: TRBD1; v_gene: TRBV27; abundance: .; j_gene: TRBJ1-1; CDR3nt: TGTGCCACCTCCCCGACAGGGATGAACACTGAAGCTTTCTTT; CDR3aa: CATSPTGMNTEAFF
d_gene: .; v_gene: TRBV14; abundance: few; j_gene: TRBJ2-3; CDR3nt: TGTGCCAGCAGCTTCTGCCTAGCCTCCGCAGATACGCAGTATTTT; CDR3aa: CASSFCLASADTQYF
d_gene: TRBD1; v_gene: TRBV5-1; abundance: .; j_gene: TRBJ2-7; CDR3nt: TGCGCCAGCAGCTTGGGTTGGGACAGCCCCTACGAGCAGTACTTC; CDR3aa: CASSLGWDSPYEQYF
d_gene: TRBD2; v_gene: TRBV12-3/TRBV12-4; abundance: .; j_gene: TRBJ2-3; CDR3nt: TGTGCCAGCAGTAATAGCGGGGATACGCAGTATTTT; CDR3aa: CASSNSGDTQYF
d_gene: .; v_gene: TRBV19; abundance: .; j_gene: TRBJ1-2; CDR3nt: TGTGCCAGTAGTATTGAAGGACCCTATGACTATGGCTACACCTTC; CDR3aa: CASSIEGPYDYGYTF
d_gene: .; v_gene: TRBV20-1; abundance: .; j_gene: TRBJ1-6; CDR3nt: TGCAGTGCTCAGAAGGACAGAGGATATAATTCACCCCTCCACTTT; CDR3aa: CSAQKDRGYNSPLHF
d_gene: TRBD1; v_gene: TRBV29-1; abundance: few; j_gene: TRBJ2-3; CDR3nt: TGCAGCGGGGGACAGGGAATTTCGCAGTATTTT; CDR3aa: CSGGQGISQYF
d_gene: .; v_gene: TRBV7-9; abundance: .; j_gene: TRBJ2-7; CDR3nt: TGTGCCAGCAGTCTAACAGGGAGGAAATCCTACGAGCAGTACTTC; CDR3aa: CASSLTGRKSYEQYF
d_gene: .; v_gene: TRBV15; abundance: .; j_gene: TRBJ2-1; CDR3nt: TGTGCTACCAACAGAATGAGGGAGGCCAATGAGCAGTTCTTC; CDR3aa: CATNRMREANEQFF
d_gene: TRBD2; v_gene: TRBV6-6; abundance: .; j_gene: TRBJ2-7; CDR3nt: TGTGCCAGCAGTAAAACCGGGACTAGCGGATACGAGCAGTACTTC; CDR3aa: CASSKTGTSGYEQYF
d_gene: .; v_gene: TRBV12-3/TRBV12-4; abundance: .; j_gene: TRBJ1-2; CDR3nt: TGTGCCAGCAGTTCCTCCGGGGGCTGGGGCTATGGCTACACCTTC; CDR3aa: CASSSSGGWGYGYTF
d_gene: .; v_gene: TRBV6-5; abundance: .; j_gene: TRBJ1-6; CDR3nt: TGTGCCAGCAGTTCGGTCCGACAGGATAATTCACCCCTCCACTTT; CDR3aa: CASSSVRQDNSPLHF
d_gene: .; v_gene: TRBV7-2; abundance: .; j_gene: TRBJ2-3; CDR3nt: TGTGCCAGCAGAACCATAGGGGTTAGCACAGATACGCAGTATTTT; CDR3aa: CASRTIGVSTDTQYF
d_gene: .; v_gene: TRBV4-3; abundance: few; j_gene: TRBJ1-2; CDR3nt: TGCGCCAGCAGCCCCGGCCCACAGGGTTTACGGCGGGGCTACACCTTC; CDR3aa: CASSPGPQGLRRGYTF
d_gene: .; v_gene: TRBV7-2; abundance: many; j_gene: TRBJ1-5; CDR3nt: TGTGCCAGCAGTTTGACGGAAAATCAGCCCCAGCATTTT; CDR3aa: CASSLTENQPQHF
d_gene: TRBD2; v_gene: TRBV15; abundance: few; j_gene: TRBJ2-7; CDR3nt: TGTGCCGAGGGACTAGCAGCCTACGAGCAGTACTTC; CDR3aa: CAEGLAAYEQYF
d_gene: .; v_gene: TRBV12-3/TRBV12-4; abundance: few; j_gene: TRBJ2-1; CDR3nt: TGTGCCAGCAGTTTAAGAGGGGGGCACTTGAGCTCCTACAATGAGCAGTTCTTC; CDR3aa: CASSLRGGHLSSYNEQFF
d_gene: .; v_gene: TRBV2; abundance: few; j_gene: TRBJ2-3; CDR3nt: TGTGCCAGCGGCAGGCAGAGCACAGATACGCAGTATTTT; CDR3aa: CASGRQSTDTQYF
d_gene: TRBD2; v_gene: TRBV12-3/TRBV12-4; abundance: few; j_gene: TRBJ2-1; CDR3nt: TGTGCCAGCACCCTCGTAAGCGGGGGATATAATGAGCAGTTCTTC; CDR3aa: CASTLVSGGYNEQFF
d_gene: .; v_gene: TRBV4-1; abundance: .; j_gene: TRBJ1-1; CDR3nt: TGCGCCAGCAGCCAACCAACTGCGGGGGCGAGCGACACTGAAGCTTTCTTT; CDR3aa: CASSQPTAGASDTEAFF
d_gene: .; v_gene: TRBV2; abundance: many; j_gene: TRBJ2-4; CDR3nt: TGTGCCTCGACAGGTCTAGCCAAAAACATTCAGTACTTC; CDR3aa: CASTGLAKNIQYF
d_gene: .; v_gene: TRBV9; abundance: .; j_gene: TRBJ2-7; CDR3nt: TGTGCCAGCAGCGTAGATACTTCAATCGAGCAGTACTTC; CDR3aa: CASSVDTSIEQYF
d_gene: TRBD1; v_gene: TRBV5-1; abundance: few; j_gene: TRBJ1-2; CDR3nt: TGCGCCAGCAGCTTCGCAGGGGGGGATTTTGATGGCTACACCTTC; CDR3aa: CASSFAGGDFDGYTF
d_gene: TRBD2; v_gene: TRBV20-1; abundance: .; j_gene: TRBJ2-3; CDR3nt: TGCAGTGCTAGAGATCCAGCGGGATACACAGATACGCAGTATTTT; CDR3aa: CSARDPAGYTDTQYF
d_gene: .; v_gene: TRBV5-1; abundance: .; j_gene: TRBJ2-3; CDR3nt: TGCGCCAGCAGCGGGGGACGGACCACAGATACGCAGTATTTT; CDR3aa: CASSGGRTTDTQYF
d_gene: TRBD1; v_gene: TRBV18; abundance: few; j_gene: TRBJ1-1; CDR3nt: TGTGCCAGCAGCCAAGGGACAGGGCGAGCTTTCTTT; CDR3aa: CASSQGTGRAFF
d_gene: .; v_gene: TRBV28; abundance: .; j_gene: TRBJ2-6; CDR3nt: TGTGCCAGCAGTTTTTTTGAGGCTGGGGCCAACGTCCTGACTTTC; CDR3aa: CASSFFEAGANVLTF
d_gene: .; v_gene: TRBV3-1; abundance: .; j_gene: TRBJ2-5; CDR3nt: TGTGCCAGCAGCCAAGGGGATCTATATCAAGAGACCCAGTACTTC; CDR3aa: CASSQGDLYQETQYF
d_gene: TRBD2; v_gene: TRBV7-2; abundance: .; j_gene: TRBJ2-1; CDR3nt: TGTGCCAGCAGCTTAGGAAGGGGACTACCCTACGAGCAGTTCTTC; CDR3aa: CASSLGRGLPYEQFF
d_gene: .; v_gene: TRBV5-4; abundance: .; j_gene: TRBJ2-5; CDR3nt: TGTGCCAGCAGCTGCACAGGGGAGGTAGAGACCCAGTACTTC; CDR3aa: CASSCTGEVETQYF
d_gene: .; v_gene: TRBV13; abundance: many; j_gene: TRBJ2-7; CDR3nt: TGTGCCAGCAGCGCCGGTGTCACCTACGAGCAGTACTTC; CDR3aa: CASSAGVTYEQYF
d_gene: .; v_gene: TRBV12-3/TRBV12-4; abundance: .; j_gene: TRBJ2-1; CDR3nt: TGTGCCAGCAGGCTCCGGGAAGAGCAGTTCTTC; CDR3aa: CASRLREEQFF
d_gene: .; v_gene: TRBV4-1; abundance: .; j_gene: TRBJ2-7; CDR3nt: TGCGCCAGCAGCCAAGAACGGGGCAGAGCATACGAGCAGTACTTC; CDR3aa: CASSQERGRAYEQYF
d_gene: TRBD2; v_gene: TRBV12-3/TRBV12-4; abundance: .; j_gene: TRBJ2-3; CDR3nt: TGTGCCAGCAGTCCTACCCGACTAGCGGGGGTAGATGCGCAGTATTTT; CDR3aa: CASSPTRLAGVDAQYF
d_gene: TRBD2; v_gene: TRBV6-5; abundance: .; j_gene: TRBJ2-1; CDR3nt: TGTGCCAGCAGTTACCGTAGCGGGGGCCTAAACAATGAGCAGTTCTTC; CDR3aa: CASSYRSGGLNNEQFF
d_gene: TRBD1; v_gene: TRBV20-1; abundance: .; j_gene: TRBJ1-2; CDR3nt: TGCAGTGCTAGTGCAGGGGGCAGCCCCTACTATGGCTACACCTTC; CDR3aa: CSASAGGSPYYGYTF
d_gene: .; v_gene: TRBV20-1; abundance: .; j_gene: TRBJ2-1; CDR3nt: TGCAGTGCCCCCCTTGGGGGTCAAGAGACCCAGTTCTTC; CDR3aa: CSAPLGGQETQFF
d_gene: .; v_gene: TRBV20-1; abundance: .; j_gene: TRBJ1-6; CDR3nt: TGCAGTGCTAGAGATAGCAGACCAGATAGTTCACCCCTCCACTTT; CDR3aa: CSARDSRPDSSPLHF
d_gene: .; v_gene: TRBV2; abundance: once; j_gene: TRBJ2-1; CDR3nt: TGTGCCACAAACATATTCGTAGCCAAAAACATTCAGTTCTTC; CDR3aa: CATNIFVAKNIQFF
d_gene: .; v_gene: TRBV29-1; abundance: .; j_gene: TRBJ1-2; CDR3nt: TGCAGCGCCGAACCACCGGGACTGGGAATCGGCTACACCTTC; CDR3aa: CSAEPPGLGIGYTF